This note documents a single TCR beta chain sequence. Its specificity is not known. Here immunoSEQ multiplex PCR was the method, and the copy in TCRdb shows in-frame clones only, minus some. Among 96,000 or so clones, 90% were seen once, and the ten largest hold around 1.5%. This entry belongs to a study of OX40 agonist ivuxolimab in advanced cancers. The study's findings and limits: A proportion of nonresponders additionally exhibited low normalized T-cell clonal expansion.

The V end lost 1 base, the J end lost 7 bases, and 5 bases lay between the germline ends. The CDR3 spans 12 residues. Looked up from germline, CDR1 is GTSNPN and CDR2 is SVGIG (reference sequence). Here the sequenced sample was CD4+ or CD8+ T cells sorted from blood, taken in a trial of the OX40 agonist ivuxolimab. The V call is TRBV30, the J call TRBJ1-6; no clear D. The clonotype originates from an adult with an advanced solid tumor such as melanoma, head and neck, liver or kidney cancer. The DNA for the CDR3 is TGTGCCTGGAGTGGCAGGAATTCACCCCTCCACTTT. Translation: CAWSGRNSPLHF.